A selection of T cell receptor beta chains follows, all from one sample in a study of blood T cell repertoires in COVID-19. Profiling relied on immunoSEQ multiplex PCR, and the TCRdb table lists in-frame clones only, not all of them. The sample records roughly 200,000 clones, roughly nine tenths being singletons. Sequenced: PBMCs or T cells enriched from blood (not recorded which). The source of these receptors is a woman in her thirties or forties with acute COVID-19. Both conserved end residues are part of each CDR3. Fields, in order: D gene, J gene, V gene, clone size, CDR3 DNA, CDR3 protein. The D gene is left open where the match is weak. Clone size is shown for a subset of rows, as once, few, many or a class of expanded clone.

TRBD1	TRBJ1-2	TRBV7-6	.	TGTGCCAGCAGCTCTAACCCCGGGGCAGGGGGCTTTGGCTACACCTTC	CASSSNPGAGGFGYTF
TRBD2	TRBJ2-1	TRBV7-2	.	TGTGCCAGCAGCCCATACGTTAGCGGGAGGCGTTTCTTC	CASSPYVSGRRFF
TRBD1	TRBJ1-6	TRBV11-2	.	TGTGCCAGCAGCCCACAGGGGATGGCGAATTCACCCCTCCACTTT	CASSPQGMANSPLHF
.	TRBJ1-1	TRBV7-3	.	TGTGCCAGCAGCTTAGACGGGGGAGACACTGAAGCTTTCTTT	CASSLDGGDTEAFF
.	TRBJ2-7	TRBV7-2	.	TGTGCCAGCAGCCTCCAGGGCAGTAGCTCCTACGAGCAGTACTTC	CASSLQGSSSYEQYF
TRBD1	TRBJ2-7	TRBV6-6	.	TGTGCCAGCAGTCGGGGCCGCCCCCGGGACAGGGGGTTGGACGAGCAGTACTTC	CASSRGRPRDRGLDEQYF
.	TRBJ2-1	TRBV5-1	.	TGCGCCAGCGGCGACTGGGTCAATGAGCAGTTCTTC	CASGDWVNEQFF
.	TRBJ1-6	TRBV13	.	TGTGCCAGCAGCATGATACAGAGGGGGAATAATTCACCCCTCCACTTT	CASSMIQRGNNSPLHF
TRBD1	TRBJ2-6	TRBV5-1	.	TGCGCCAGCAGCGGCACAGGGGCCCCCCTCTCTGGGGCCAACGTCCTGACTTTC	CASSGTGAPLSGANVLTF
TRBD1	TRBJ1-6	TRBV3-1/TRBV3-2	once	TGTGCCAGCAGCTCCGGGACAGGGCGGTCACCCCTCCACTTT	CASSSGTGRSPLHF
TRBD1	TRBJ2-7	TRBV28	once	TGTGCCAGCAGTTTATACACGACAGGGTACTCCTACGAGCAGTACTTC	CASSLYTTGYSYEQYF
.	TRBJ2-5	TRBV21-1	.	TGTGCCAGCAGCGACCATCCGGACAGGAGGTACCAAGAGACCCAGTACTTC	CASSDHPDRRYQETQYF
.	TRBJ1-1	TRBV2	.	TGTGCCAGCAGTGGTAGCTCCCCCGGAACTGAAGCTTTCTTT	CASSGSSPGTEAFF
.	TRBJ1-2	TRBV29-1	.	TGCAGCGTTGAACTCCAGGCCCCCCGTGGCTACACCTTC	CSVELQAPRGYTF
.	TRBJ1-6	TRBV6-5	.	TGTGCCAGCAGTTATTACCCAGGGGATCAGAATTCACCCCTCCACTTT	CASSYYPGDQNSPLHF
.	TRBJ2-3	TRBV19	.	TGTGCCGTGGGCAGATACACAGATACGCAGTATTTT	CAVGRYTDTQYF
.	TRBJ1-4	TRBV5-1	once	TGCGCCAGCAGCTTGGACGGGTTCGCGGGAAAACTGTTTTTT	CASSLDGFAGKLFF
TRBD1	TRBJ2-2	TRBV5-1	.	TGCGCCAGCAGCTCCGGGACAGGGGGCACCGGGGAGCTGTTTTTT	CASSSGTGGTGELFF
.	TRBJ1-1	TRBV7-9	.	TGTGCCAGCAGTCCGGGAGGAAGGCCTGAAGCTTTCTTT	CASSPGGRPEAFF
.	TRBJ2-2	TRBV6-2/TRBV6-3	.	TGTGCCAGCAGTCTCCAGAGTCAGACAGTTACCGGGGAGCTGTTTTTT	CASSLQSQTVTGELFF
.	TRBJ2-4	TRBV4-1	.	TGCGCCAGCAGCCAGCACTCTCCGGGGAACATTCAGTACTTC	CASSQHSPGNIQYF
.	TRBJ1-2	TRBV5-8	.	TGTGCCGGCCGCAGCAGGGTGAGCTATGGCTACACCTTC	CAGRSRVSYGYTF
.	TRBJ2-7	TRBV7-2	.	TGTGCCAGCAAGGCGGGGACTCCGCCCTACGAGCAGTACTTC	CASKAGTPPYEQYF
TRBD1	TRBJ2-2	TRBV2	once	TGTGCCAGCAGTGAGACAGGGGCGCCCGGCGGGGAGCTGTTTTTT	CASSETGAPGGELFF
.	TRBJ2-3	TRBV6-5	.	TGTGCCAGCACGGCTAGAAGCACAGATACGCAGTATTTT	CASTARSTDTQYF
.	TRBJ1-1	TRBV30	.	TGTGCCTGGACCCAATCAAGCGTGAACACTGAAGCTTTCTTT	CAWTQSSVNTEAFF
.	TRBJ1-1	TRBV5-1	.	TGCGCCAGCAGCGGAGGACAGCCGAACACTGAAGCTTTCTTT	CASSGGQPNTEAFF
TRBD1	TRBJ2-1	TRBV7-9	.	TGTGCCAGCAGTACGCAGGGGGCTGCTAACTACAATGAGCAGTTCTTC	CASSTQGAANYNEQFF
TRBD1	TRBJ2-3	TRBV2	.	TGTGCCAGCAGGTTACAGGGGGCCTTCGGGACAGATACGCAGTATTTT	CASRLQGAFGTDTQYF
TRBD2	TRBJ2-2	TRBV5-1	once	TGCGCCAGCAGCTTGGAGGGACTAGCGGGGGACCCCACCGGGGAGCTGTTTTTT	CASSLEGLAGDPTGELFF
TRBD1	TRBJ1-4	TRBV7-8	.	TGTGCCAGCAGCCAGCTGAGGACAGGGGGAGGTGAAAAACTGTTTTTT	CASSQLRTGGGEKLFF
TRBD2	TRBJ2-3	TRBV5-6	once	TGTGCCAGCAGCCAAGGACTAGCGGGGGTCACAGATACGCAGTATTTT	CASSQGLAGVTDTQYF
.	TRBJ1-1	TRBV5-4	.	TGTGCCAGCAGCTTTGTGGGCGGGAGCACTGAAGCTTTCTTT	CASSFVGGSTEAFF
.	TRBJ1-4	TRBV28	.	TGTGCCAGCAGGCCTCGGGGTTTGGAAAAACTGTTTTTT	CASRPRGLEKLFF
TRBD1	TRBJ1-4	TRBV4-2	.	TGTGCCAGCAGCCCCGGACCGGGACAGGGGAGCACTAATGAAAAACTGTTTTTT	CASSPGPGQGSTNEKLFF
TRBD1	TRBJ2-5	TRBV15	.	TGTGCCACCAGCTACCGGGACAGGGGAGTAGGAGAGACCCAGTACTTC	CATSYRDRGVGETQYF
TRBD2	TRBJ2-7	TRBV5-1	.	TGCGCCAGCAGCTTCGGACTAGCGGACTCCTACGAGCAGTACTTC	CASSFGLADSYEQYF
.	TRBJ2-7	TRBV29-1	once	TGCAGCGTTGCCAGTTCCCGGGGAGCCTCCTACGAGCAGTACTTC	CSVASSRGASYEQYF
.	TRBJ2-1	TRBV29-1	.	TGCAGCGTAACCCCCCCTGCGTGGGGAGGTGAGCAGTTCTTC	CSVTPPAWGGEQFF
TRBD1	TRBJ2-7	TRBV6-2/TRBV6-3	.	TGTGCCAGCAGTTACAGACAGGGGGCGTTCGAGCAGTACTTC	CASSYRQGAFEQYF
TRBD1	TRBJ2-2	TRBV5-4	.	TGTGCCAGCAGCAGAATAGGACAGGGAGCCGGGGAGCTGTTTTTT	CASSRIGQGAGELFF
TRBD1	TRBJ2-5	TRBV6-5	.	TGTGCCAGCAGCCAAGGACAGGGCGGAGAGACCCAGTACTTC	CASSQGQGGETQYF
.	TRBJ2-7	TRBV5-6	few	TGTGCCAGCAGCCGTCGGGGGGCGGGGGCCGAGCAGTACTTC	CASSRRGAGAEQYF